The 8 T cell receptor beta chains in this list originate from one sample, sequenced in a study of OX40 agonist ivuxolimab in advanced cancers. The library was prepared using the immunoSEQ multiplex PCR assay. TCRdb holds this immuneACCESS table with in-frame rearrangements only. Some clones are missing; in checked studies, unresolved V genes explain under half, and the rest has no known cause. Within this sample are 67,000 or so clones, with 85% of them counted one time only. About 4% of the sample rests with the top ten. Sequenced here: CD4+ or CD8+ T cells sorted from blood, sampled in a trial of the OX40 agonist ivuxolimab. Receptor source: an adult with an advanced solid tumor such as melanoma, head and neck, liver or kidney cancer.

This sequence joins TRBV9 and TRBJ1-4, with 10 bases that match TRBD1. J lost 11 bases, V lost 5 bases, and 12 bases had no gene match. CDR1 and CDR2 (germline): SGDLS, YYNGEE. This CDR3 region has 15 residues. As DNA, the CDR3 is TGTGCCAGCAGTTCCCTCTCCGGGACAGGGGAGAAACTGTTTTTT. The encoded protein is CASSSLSGTGEKLFF.

V usage is TRBV28 and J usage is TRBJ1-1; no reliable D call. Germline CDR1 and CDR2: MDHEN and SYDVKM. Trimming removed 4 bases from V and 5 bases from J, with 14 bases in between. The CDR3 is 14 amino acids. CDR3 sequence reads: CASSWLGAATEAFF. CDR3 bases: TGTGCCAGCAGTTGGTTAGGAGCGGCAACTGAAGCTTTCTTT.

The rearrangement links TRBV11-2 to TRBJ2-5, with D perhaps TRBD2 (5 bases). This CDR3 has 12 amino acids. The germline gives CDR1 SGHAT, CDR2 FQNNGV. Trimming removed 1 base at V and 5 bases at J, with 5 bases between. The CDR3 loop reads CASSLAGETQYF. For the CDR3, the DNA is TGTGCCAGCAGCTTAGCGGGGGAGACCCAGTACTTC. The variable domain in full, completed from reference TRBV11-2 and TRBJ2-5, reads EAGVAQSPRYKIIEKRQSVAFWCNPISGHATLYWYQQILGQGPKLLIQFQNNGVVDDSQLPKDRFSAERLKGVDSTLKIQPAKLEDSAVYLCASSLAGETQYFGPGTRLLVL.

The chain is built from TRBV7-2 and TRBJ2-7, with D perhaps being TRBD1 or TRBD2 (5 bases each). Trimming left V 2 bases short and J 2 bases short, with 13 bases between. In germline, CDR1 is SGHTA, CDR2 FQGNSA. This CDR3 has 15 amino acids. The CDR3 region has the DNA TGTGCCAGCAGCTTATTGGGACGGAACCCCTACGAGCAGTACTTC. This encodes CASSLLGRNPYEQYF.

The chain uses TRBV7-2 and TRBJ2-7; 8 bases align to TRBD2. Trimming cost V 5 bases and J 4 bases; bases outside gene matches: 7. The germline V gene has CDR1 SGHTA and CDR2 FQGNSA. CDR3 length: 14 amino acids. The CDR3 nucleotides read TGTGCCAGCAGCCTCAGCGGGAGCTTGTACGAGCAGTACTTC. This sequence encodes CASSLSGSLYEQYF.

The chain has TRBV19 and TRBJ2-7, with a possible D match to TRBD1 (6 bases). CDR3 length: 15 amino acids. With 0 bases removed from V and 5 bases from J, the gap between germline ends came to 14 bases. Germline V CDR1 and CDR2: LNHDA, SQIVND (reference sequence). The CDR3 DNA reads as TGTGCCAGTAGTATAGATTGGGGGCGATCGGACGAGCAGTACTTC. It is translated as CASSIDWGRSDEQYF. Filled out from reference TRBV19 and TRBJ2-7, the complete variable domain reads DGGITQSPKYLFRKEGQNVTLSCEQNLNHDAMYWYRQDPGQGLRLIYYSQIVNDFQKGDIAEGYSVSREKKESFPLTVTSAQKNPTAFYLCASSIDWGRSDEQYFGPGTRLTVT.

This clone was observed a handful of times. The DNA for the CDR3 is TGTGCCAGTAGCCAGGGTCCGGACGCCAGGGCTCAGTACTTC. Its protein product is CASSQGPDARAQYF. This chain joins TRBV19 and TRBJ2-5, with D possibly TRBD1 on 5 matching bases. The CDR3 totals 14 residues. The V end was cut by 6 bases, the J end by 11 bases, with 22 bases between. CDR1 is LNHDA and CDR2 is SQIVND in the germline V gene (reference sequence).

This chain joins TRBV4-2 and TRBJ1-4; possible D gene TRBD1, 6 bases. Germline-derived CDR1 and CDR2 are LGHNA and YNFKEQ. V was pared by 1 base and J by 8 bases, with 17 bases between. The CDR3 has 16 amino acids. CDR3 DNA: TGTGCCAGCAGCCAAGGTCGGTCGGGGGGCCTGGAAAAACTGTTTTTT. It encodes CASSQGRSGGLEKLFF.